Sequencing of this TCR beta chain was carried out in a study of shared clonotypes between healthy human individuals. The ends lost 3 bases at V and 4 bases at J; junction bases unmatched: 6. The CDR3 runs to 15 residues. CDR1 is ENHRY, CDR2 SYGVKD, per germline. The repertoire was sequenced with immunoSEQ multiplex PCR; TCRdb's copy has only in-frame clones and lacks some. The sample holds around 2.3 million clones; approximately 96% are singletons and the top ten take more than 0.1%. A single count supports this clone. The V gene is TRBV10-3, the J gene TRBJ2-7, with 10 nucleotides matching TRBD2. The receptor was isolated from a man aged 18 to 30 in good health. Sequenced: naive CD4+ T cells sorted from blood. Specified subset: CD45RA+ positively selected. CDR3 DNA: TGTGCCATCAGTGACCAGCGGGAGGGTATTTACGAGCAGTACTTC. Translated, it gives CAISDQREGIYEQYF.